These T cell receptor beta chains were read from a single sample in a study of cytomegalovirus exposure and HLA in healthy donors. Generated by immunoSEQ multiplex PCR, the TCRdb table keeps only in-frame clones and is missing some. Of some 130,000 clones detected, around three quarters appear once; the ten largest clones hold under 3.5%. The sequencing input was PBMCs. The receptor source for this set is a male donor in good health and CMV-seronegative. Each CDR3 is given with its conserved first and last residue. A D gene is named only where the DNA matches it firmly. Where a row states a size, it is once, few, many or the class of an expanded clone; other rows omit it.

d_call: NA; j_call: TRBJ1-1; v_call: TRBV6-1; clone_size: NA; cdr3_nt: TGTGCCAGCAGTTCCCTTACACAGGCCACTGAAGCTTTCTTT; cdr3_aa: CASSSLTQATEAFF
d_call: TRBD1; j_call: TRBJ2-7; v_call: TRBV10-3; clone_size: NA; cdr3_nt: TGTGCCATCAGGGGGGACAGTTTCTCCTACGAGCAGTACTTC; cdr3_aa: CAIRGDSFSYEQYF
d_call: NA; j_call: TRBJ1-1; v_call: TRBV6-1; clone_size: NA; cdr3_nt: TGTGCCAGCGGGCATACCACTGAAGCTTTCTTT; cdr3_aa: CASGHTTEAFF
d_call: TRBD1; j_call: TRBJ2-3; v_call: TRBV14; clone_size: NA; cdr3_nt: TGTGCCAGCAGCCGACCCGGGACAGGGGTCACAGATACGCAGTATTTT; cdr3_aa: CASSRPGTGVTDTQYF
d_call: NA; j_call: TRBJ2-3; v_call: TRBV7-3; clone_size: NA; cdr3_nt: TGTGCCAGCAGCTCCGGGAACACAGATACGCAGTATTTT; cdr3_aa: CASSSGNTDTQYF
d_call: NA; j_call: TRBJ1-4; v_call: TRBV30; clone_size: NA; cdr3_nt: TGTGCCTGGAGTCACGGGGGGGCCTCAACTAATGAAAAACTGTTTTTT; cdr3_aa: CAWSHGGASTNEKLFF
d_call: NA; j_call: TRBJ1-1; v_call: TRBV6-5; clone_size: NA; cdr3_nt: TGTGCCAGCAGTTACTCGGAAGGGGGGGGCACTGAAGCTTTCTTT; cdr3_aa: CASSYSEGGGTEAFF
d_call: NA; j_call: TRBJ1-4; v_call: TRBV5-4; clone_size: NA; cdr3_nt: TGTGCCAGCAGCCCGAGGGAGACAGGAGGAGAAAAACTGTTTTTT; cdr3_aa: CASSPRETGGEKLFF
d_call: NA; j_call: TRBJ1-1; v_call: TRBV7-2; clone_size: NA; cdr3_nt: TGTGCCAGCAGCCCAGCGGGGCGGAACACTGAAGCTTTCTTT; cdr3_aa: CASSPAGRNTEAFF
d_call: NA; j_call: TRBJ1-1; v_call: TRBV7-6; clone_size: NA; cdr3_nt: TGTGCCAGCAGCTTATCCTTGAACACTGAAGCTTTCTTT; cdr3_aa: CASSLSLNTEAFF
d_call: NA; j_call: TRBJ1-1; v_call: TRBV21-1; clone_size: NA; cdr3_nt: TGTGCCAGCAGCAAAGGATCGGGAGAAAAAAACTCAAACACTGAAGCTTTCTTT; cdr3_aa: CASSKGSGEKNSNTEAFF
d_call: NA; j_call: TRBJ1-1; v_call: TRBV6-5; clone_size: NA; cdr3_nt: TGTGCCAGCAGTTACTCCTTGGGCAAGTTGAAGCCTGAAGCTTTCTTT; cdr3_aa: CASSYSLGKLKPEAFF
d_call: NA; j_call: TRBJ1-5; v_call: TRBV30; clone_size: NA; cdr3_nt: TGTGCCTGGAGAAACCAAGGGGGTCAGCCCCAGCATTTT; cdr3_aa: CAWRNQGGQPQHF
d_call: NA; j_call: TRBJ1-1; v_call: TRBV30; clone_size: NA; cdr3_nt: TGTGCCTGGAGTGTACTGGGGGGAAACACTGAAGCTTTCTTT; cdr3_aa: CAWSVLGGNTEAFF
d_call: NA; j_call: TRBJ2-2; v_call: TRBV6-5; clone_size: NA; cdr3_nt: TGTGCCAGCAGTTTAACATGGAGCGGGGAGCTGTTTTTT; cdr3_aa: CASSLTWSGELFF
d_call: NA; j_call: TRBJ1-1; v_call: TRBV7-9; clone_size: few; cdr3_nt: TGTGCCAGCAGCAGGCACGGGGAGACTGAAGCTTTCTTT; cdr3_aa: CASSRHGETEAFF
d_call: TRBD1; j_call: TRBJ2-7; v_call: TRBV4-2; clone_size: NA; cdr3_nt: TGTGCCAGCAGCCAATCGAACAGGGGTTCTGCTGACGAGCAGTACTTC; cdr3_aa: CASSQSNRGSADEQYF
d_call: NA; j_call: TRBJ1-6; v_call: TRBV19; clone_size: NA; cdr3_nt: TGTGCCAGTAGTAGTACGGGGTACCTCCACTTT; cdr3_aa: CASSSTGYLHF
d_call: NA; j_call: TRBJ2-2; v_call: TRBV5-1; clone_size: NA; cdr3_nt: TGCGCCAGCAGCTTTCCTAGGGGCAACACCGGGGAGCTGTTTTTT; cdr3_aa: CASSFPRGNTGELFF
d_call: NA; j_call: TRBJ2-3; v_call: TRBV10-2; clone_size: NA; cdr3_nt: TGCGCCAGCAGTGAACAGCGGCTAGATACGCAGTATTTT; cdr3_aa: CASSEQRLDTQYF
d_call: TRBD1; j_call: TRBJ2-7; v_call: TRBV5-4; clone_size: NA; cdr3_nt: TGTGCCAGCAGCTTGTACAGGGGCCACGAGCAGTACTTC; cdr3_aa: CASSLYRGHEQYF
d_call: TRBD2; j_call: TRBJ2-5; v_call: TRBV30; clone_size: NA; cdr3_nt: TGTGCCTGGAGGGACCGGACTAGCGGGGCCTACGATGGGACCCAGTACTTC; cdr3_aa: CAWRDRTSGAYDGTQYF
d_call: NA; j_call: TRBJ1-1; v_call: TRBV7-2; clone_size: NA; cdr3_nt: TGTGCCAGCAGCTTATCTCCCAGGAACACTGAAGCTTTCTTT; cdr3_aa: CASSLSPRNTEAFF
d_call: TRBD1; j_call: TRBJ2-2; v_call: TRBV4-3; clone_size: NA; cdr3_nt: TGCGCCAGCAGCCACAGACAGGGGGCGACCGGGGAGCTGTTTTTT; cdr3_aa: CASSHRQGATGELFF
d_call: NA; j_call: TRBJ2-7; v_call: TRBV18; clone_size: NA; cdr3_nt: TGTGCCAGCTCACCGTCCAGGGTTGAACTTTACGAGCAGTACTTC; cdr3_aa: CASSPSRVELYEQYF
d_call: NA; j_call: TRBJ2-5; v_call: TRBV9; clone_size: NA; cdr3_nt: TGTGCCAGCAGCGTAGGAGCTAGCCAAGAGACCCAGTACTTC; cdr3_aa: CASSVGASQETQYF
d_call: NA; j_call: TRBJ1-6; v_call: TRBV9; clone_size: NA; cdr3_nt: TGTGCCAGCAGCGAGAGGACAGAGTATAATTCACCCCTCCACTTT; cdr3_aa: CASSERTEYNSPLHF
d_call: TRBD1; j_call: TRBJ2-7; v_call: TRBV7-9; clone_size: NA; cdr3_nt: TGTTCCAGCAGCTCGAAAGGGGGACAGGGGTCCTACGAGCAGTACTTC; cdr3_aa: CSSSSKGGQGSYEQYF
d_call: TRBD1; j_call: TRBJ2-7; v_call: TRBV18; clone_size: NA; cdr3_nt: TGTGCCAGCTCACGCTTACCGGGACAGGCCACAGAGCAGTACTTC; cdr3_aa: CASSRLPGQATEQYF
d_call: NA; j_call: TRBJ1-3; v_call: TRBV7-2; clone_size: NA; cdr3_nt: TGTGCCAGCACCTCTCGGAGCTCTGGAAACACCATATATTTT; cdr3_aa: CASTSRSSGNTIYF
d_call: TRBD1; j_call: TRBJ1-4; v_call: TRBV5-1; clone_size: NA; cdr3_nt: TGCGCCAGCAGCTCAACCTTGGGACAGGGAGATGAAAAACTGTTTTTT; cdr3_aa: CASSSTLGQGDEKLFF
d_call: TRBD2; j_call: TRBJ2-3; v_call: TRBV30; clone_size: NA; cdr3_nt: TGTGCCTGGGGGACTAGCGGGAGTACCCTCTTCAGCGGTACGCAGTATTTT; cdr3_aa: CAWGTSGSTLFSGTQYF
d_call: NA; j_call: TRBJ1-2; v_call: TRBV7-9; clone_size: NA; cdr3_nt: TGTGCCAGCAGCTCCTCCGGGGATTCAGGCCCTTATGGCTACACCTTC; cdr3_aa: CASSSSGDSGPYGYTF
d_call: TRBD2; j_call: TRBJ2-7; v_call: TRBV5-4; clone_size: NA; cdr3_nt: TGTGCCAGCAGCATCGGAACCGGGACTAGCGGGATCAGGTCCTACGAGCAGTACTTC; cdr3_aa: CASSIGTGTSGIRSYEQYF
d_call: TRBD1; j_call: TRBJ2-7; v_call: TRBV6-1; clone_size: NA; cdr3_nt: TGTGCCAGCAGTGGCCGACAGGGGATCTCCTACGAGCAGTACTTC; cdr3_aa: CASSGRQGISYEQYF
d_call: NA; j_call: TRBJ2-7; v_call: TRBV5-1; clone_size: NA; cdr3_nt: TGCGCCAGCAGCTTGGAAACAGACTACGAGCAGTACTTC; cdr3_aa: CASSLETDYEQYF
d_call: NA; j_call: TRBJ2-7; v_call: TRBV7-2; clone_size: few; cdr3_nt: TGTGCCAGCAGCTTAAATTTGATGGCAGGTCTCTCCTACGAGCAGTACTTC; cdr3_aa: CASSLNLMAGLSYEQYF
d_call: NA; j_call: TRBJ2-1; v_call: TRBV10-3; clone_size: NA; cdr3_nt: TGTGCCATCAGCGGCCAGCGTGAGCAGTTCTTC; cdr3_aa: CAISGQREQFF
d_call: TRBD1; j_call: TRBJ1-2; v_call: TRBV5-4; clone_size: NA; cdr3_nt: TGTGCCAGCACCCCGGCAGGGGGAGACTATGGCTACACCTTC; cdr3_aa: CASTPAGGDYGYTF
d_call: NA; j_call: TRBJ2-4; v_call: TRBV18; clone_size: NA; cdr3_nt: TGTGCCAGCTCAGTAACTTACAGGGAAAACATTCAGTACTTC; cdr3_aa: CASSVTYRENIQYF
d_call: NA; j_call: TRBJ2-7; v_call: TRBV4-1; clone_size: NA; cdr3_nt: TGCGCCAGCAGCCAGGGGAGGACAGGGGGTGTAGCGGGAGAGAGCGAGCAGTACTTC; cdr3_aa: CASSQGRTGGVAGESEQYF
d_call: NA; j_call: TRBJ2-6; v_call: TRBV5-1; clone_size: NA; cdr3_nt: TGCGCCAGCAGCACCATGAGATTGACAGCTAACTCTGGGGCCAACGTCCTGACTTTC; cdr3_aa: CASSTMRLTANSGANVLTF
d_call: TRBD1; j_call: TRBJ1-1; v_call: TRBV5-6; clone_size: few; cdr3_nt: TGTGCCAGCAGCTCCATCCGGGACAGGGGTGCCCGCACTGAAGCTTTCTTT; cdr3_aa: CASSSIRDRGARTEAFF
d_call: NA; j_call: TRBJ1-1; v_call: TRBV9; clone_size: NA; cdr3_nt: TGTGCCAGCAGCGCGAGAGGCACTGAAGCTTTCTTT; cdr3_aa: CASSARGTEAFF
d_call: NA; j_call: TRBJ1-2; v_call: TRBV28; clone_size: NA; cdr3_nt: TGTGCCAGCAGTTATAGGGAATGGGAGGGAAGGCACTATGGCTACACCTTC; cdr3_aa: CASSYREWEGRHYGYTF
d_call: TRBD1; j_call: TRBJ1-3; v_call: TRBV7-9; clone_size: NA; cdr3_nt: TGTGCCAGCAGCAAATCCGGGACAGGGTCTGGAAACACCATATATTTT; cdr3_aa: CASSKSGTGSGNTIYF
d_call: NA; j_call: TRBJ1-6; v_call: TRBV20-1; clone_size: NA; cdr3_nt: TGCAGTGCTAGAGATAGTTCACCCCTCCACTTT; cdr3_aa: CSARDSSPLHF
d_call: TRBD1; j_call: TRBJ1-3; v_call: TRBV18; clone_size: NA; cdr3_nt: TGTGCCAGCTCAACAGGGGATCCTTCTACCACCATATATTTT; cdr3_aa: CASSTGDPSTTIYF
d_call: TRBD2; j_call: TRBJ2-2; v_call: TRBV19; clone_size: NA; cdr3_nt: TGTGCCAGTAGTCGATCACTAGCGGGGATGAACACCGGGGAGCTGTTTTTT; cdr3_aa: CASSRSLAGMNTGELFF
d_call: NA; j_call: TRBJ2-7; v_call: TRBV6-5; clone_size: NA; cdr3_nt: TGTGCCAGCAGGCCACAGGGGGGGGAGCAGTACTTC; cdr3_aa: CASRPQGGEQYF
d_call: NA; j_call: TRBJ1-2; v_call: TRBV10-1; clone_size: few; cdr3_nt: TGCGCCAGCAGTGGCGGGCAGAACTATGGCTACACCTTC; cdr3_aa: CASSGGQNYGYTF
d_call: TRBD2; j_call: TRBJ2-3; v_call: TRBV19; clone_size: NA; cdr3_nt: TGTGCCAGTAGTATCAGCGCGGGGGCAGATACGCAGTATTTT; cdr3_aa: CASSISAGADTQYF
d_call: NA; j_call: TRBJ2-2; v_call: TRBV2; clone_size: NA; cdr3_nt: TGTGCCAGCAAGGAGGGGGCCGAAGGCACCGGGGAGCTGTTTTTT; cdr3_aa: CASKEGAEGTGELFF
d_call: TRBD1; j_call: TRBJ1-1; v_call: TRBV28; clone_size: few; cdr3_nt: TGTGCCAGCAGCCTAACCCGCTACAGGGGGAACACTGAAGCTTTCTTT; cdr3_aa: CASSLTRYRGNTEAFF
d_call: NA; j_call: TRBJ2-7; v_call: TRBV6-1; clone_size: NA; cdr3_nt: TGTGCCAGCCGATACGACAGGACCACCTACGAGCAGTACTTC; cdr3_aa: CASRYDRTTYEQYF
d_call: NA; j_call: TRBJ1-2; v_call: TRBV4-1; clone_size: once; cdr3_nt: TGCGCCAGCAGCCAAGATAGCGCCTCTACGGGCACCTTC; cdr3_aa: CASSQDSASTGTF
d_call: TRBD1; j_call: TRBJ1-3; v_call: TRBV9; clone_size: few; cdr3_nt: TGTGCCAGCAGCGTACGACAGGGGAACACCATATATTTT; cdr3_aa: CASSVRQGNTIYF
d_call: NA; j_call: TRBJ2-7; v_call: TRBV29-1; clone_size: once; cdr3_nt: TGCAGCGTGGTATATGGGGGGACAGATTCTTACGAGCAGTACTTC; cdr3_aa: CSVVYGGTDSYEQYF
d_call: NA; j_call: TRBJ1-1; v_call: TRBV30; clone_size: NA; cdr3_nt: TGTGCCTGGAGAGCCGGGACTGAAGCTTTCTTT; cdr3_aa: CAWRAGTEAFF
d_call: NA; j_call: TRBJ2-7; v_call: TRBV30; clone_size: NA; cdr3_nt: TGTGCCTGGAGTGGCCCAGGTCCTGAGCAGTACTTC; cdr3_aa: CAWSGPGPEQYF